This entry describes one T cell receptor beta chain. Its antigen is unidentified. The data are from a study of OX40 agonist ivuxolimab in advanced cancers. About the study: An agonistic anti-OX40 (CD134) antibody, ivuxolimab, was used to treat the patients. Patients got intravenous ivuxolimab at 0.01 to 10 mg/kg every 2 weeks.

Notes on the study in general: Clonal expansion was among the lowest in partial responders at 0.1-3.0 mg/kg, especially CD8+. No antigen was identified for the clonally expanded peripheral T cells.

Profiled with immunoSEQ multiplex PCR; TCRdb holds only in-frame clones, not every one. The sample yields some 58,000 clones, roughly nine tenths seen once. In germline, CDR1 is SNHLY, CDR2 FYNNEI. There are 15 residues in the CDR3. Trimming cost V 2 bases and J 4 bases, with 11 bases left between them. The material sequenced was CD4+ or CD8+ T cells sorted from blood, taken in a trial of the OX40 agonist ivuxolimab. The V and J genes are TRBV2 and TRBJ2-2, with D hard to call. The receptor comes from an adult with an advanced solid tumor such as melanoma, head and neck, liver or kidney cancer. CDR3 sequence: CASSEMGLGTGELFF. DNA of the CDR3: TGTGCCAGCAGTGAAATGGGGTTAGGCACCGGGGAGCTGTTTTTT.